The 21 T cell receptor beta chains in this list originate from one sample, sequenced in a study of tissue T cells after allogeneic stem cell transplantation. Noted time point: mouse harvest day 7 after allogeneic transplant. Tail vein injection delivered 10^7 T-cell-depleted bone marrow cells and 10^6 splenic CD5+ T cells. Profiled with immunoSEQ multiplex PCR; TCRdb holds only in-frame clones, not every one. This table holds around 1,000 clones, roughly 62% found once. What was sequenced was liver tissue. These receptors all come from a female BALB/c mouse given C57BL/6 T cells with graft-versus-host disease after an allogeneic hematopoietic cell transplant.

Details on this clone: The gene names given are mouse names. The sequenced fragment ends 1 residue before the CDR3 boundary, so the rest is inferred from the germline J gene. V is TRBV26 and J is TRBJ2-2, with D possibly TRBD1 on 6 matching bases. The CDR3 runs to 14 residues. Deletions cut 4 bases from V and 1 base from J, with 7 bases between. Germline loops: CDR1 KGHPV, CDR2 FQNQEV (reference sequence). The part of the CDR3 DNA that was read is TGTGCCAGCAGTCGGGACATAAACACCGGGCAGCTCTAC. Amino acids: CASSRDINTGQLY. The CDR3 as a whole reads CASSRDINTGQLYF.

Note on this clone: Mouse gene names apply. The sequenced fragment ends 1 residue before the CDR3 boundary, so the rest is inferred from the germline J gene. This chain links TRBV15 with TRBJ2-7, with 10 bases lining up with TRBD1. V dropped 0 bases and J dropped 5; count of bases not matched to a gene: 4. CDR1 is SGHND, CDR2 FRSKSL, per germline. The CDR3 contains 15 residues. The sequenced part of the CDR3 DNA is TGTGCCAGCAGTTTAGCGCTCGACAGGGGGCATGAACAGTAC. Translating it yields CASSLALDRGHEQY. The CDR3 in its entirety is CASSLALDRGHEQYF.

Remarks on this clone: Gene names are the mouse ones. The missing CDR3 end, 1 residue past where the read stops, is filled in from the germline J gene. The chain uses TRBV24 and TRBJ2-2, with D perhaps TRBD1 or TRBD2 (5 bases each). Trimming shortened V by 4 bases and J by 0 bases, and 6 bases separated the two germline ends. The CDR3 is 14 residues long. CDR1 is KGHTA and CDR2 is FRNEEI in the germline V gene. The CDR3 bases that were read are TGTGCCAGCAGTCCGGGGGCAAACACCGGGCAGCTCTAC. Its translation is CASSPGANTGQLY. The complete CDR3 sequence is CASSPGANTGQLYF.

This clone was seen more than once but under ten times. The listed genes are named as in mouse. The DNA ends 1 residue before the CDR3 does, and the rest of the CDR3 is filled in from the germline J gene. The chain carries TRBV2 and TRBJ2-2; D might be TRBD2 (5 bases). This CDR3 spans 13 amino acids. V was trimmed by 1 base and J by 8 bases, leaving 8 bases between them. Germline CDR1 LGHNA, CDR2 YSYQKL. CDR3 sequence: CASSQAGPGQLYF. The sequenced CDR3 bases are TGTGCCAGCAGCCAAGCTGGGCCGGGGCAGCTCTAC.

This clone was seen a few times. The gene symbols are mouse symbols. The read comes to an end 1 residue before the CDR3 does, leaving the germline J gene to fill in the end. J is TRBJ2-7 and V is TRBV2; 9 nucleotides align to TRBD2. Trimming cost V 2 bases and J 6 bases; bases outside gene matches: 2. The CDR3 consists of 13 residues. In germline, CDR1 is LGHNA, CDR2 YSYQKL. CDR3 sequence reads: CASSQNGGAEQYF. CDR3 DNA (partial): TGTGCCAGCAGCCAAAATGGGGGGGCTGAACAGTAC.

This clone was counted between two and nine times. Gene names follow the mouse nomenclature. Read data end 1 residue before the CDR3 end; the end is taken from the germline J gene. The V gene is TRBV2, the J gene TRBJ2-2; D assignment may be TRBD1 or TRBD2 (5 bases each). The germline CDR1 and CDR2 sequences are LGHNA and YSYQKL. Trimming pared 1 base from V and 6 bases from J, leaving 6 bases between. CDR3 length: 13 residues. The covered CDR3 bases are TGTGCCAGCAGCCAAGGGGGGTCCGGGCAGCTCTAC. It translates to CASSQGGSGQLY. The complete CDR3 sequence is CASSQGGSGQLYF.

For this clone: Mouse gene names and germline throughout. Read sequence stops 1 residue before the CDR3 end, and the germline J gene provides the missing end. The chain joins TRBV17 to TRBJ1-1; D not certain. CDR1 and CDR2 from the germline V gene are MNHDT and YYDKIL. The length of the CDR3 is 14 residues. V was clipped by 2 bases and J by 3 bases, with 10 bases between them. CDR3 loop: CASSRMGRDTEVFF. CDR3 bases read: TGTGCTAGCAGTAGAATGGGAAGAGACACAGAAGTCTTC.

For this clone: Mouse gene names apply. From the germline J gene comes the end of the CDR3, since the read stops 1 residue before it. The V gene is TRBV4, the J gene TRBJ2-2, with D uncertain. V was clipped by 6 bases and J by 1 base, with 6 bases between them. Germline CDR1 LGHDT, CDR2 YNNKQL (reference sequence). The CDR3 consists of 13 residues. CDR3 protein: CASSHINTGQLYF. Incomplete CDR3 DNA: TGTGCCAGCAGTCACATAAACACCGGGCAGCTCTAC.

Remarks on this clone: Mouse gene names apply. The read stops 1 residue short of the end of the CDR3; the missing end is completed from the germline J gene. The chain recombines TRBV2 with TRBJ1-2; D is possibly TRBD1 (5 bases). The CDR3 consists of 17 residues. V was cut by 0 bases and J by 0 bases, with 14 bases left in between. Germline-derived CDR1 and CDR2 are LGHNA and YSYQKL. The covered CDR3 bases are TGTGCCAGCAGCCAAGATGAGGACATACATGCAAACTCCGACTACACC. It translates to CASSQDEDIHANSDYT. The complete CDR3 sequence is CASSQDEDIHANSDYTF.

For this clone: The gene names here belong to mouse. The read comes to an end 1 residue before the CDR3 does, leaving the germline J gene to fill in the end. V gene TRBV12-2 combines with J gene TRBJ1-4; D possibly corresponds to TRBD1 (6 bases). Per the germline V gene, CDR1 is SGHLS and CDR2 is HYDKME. The CDR3 runs 14 residues. V lost 3 bases and J lost 2, with 9 bases in between. The CDR3 protein is CASSWDKSNERLFF. The DNA read from the CDR3 is TGTGCCAGCTCTTGGGACAAATCCAACGAAAGATTATTT.

Turning to this clone: The gene names given are mouse names. The read gets to within 1 residue of the CDR3 end, and the germline J gene fills in the rest. The chain uses TRBV20 and TRBJ2-3; 8 bases are shared with TRBD2. CDR1 and CDR2 from the germline V gene are GFQATS and STVNSAI. The CDR3 runs to 15 residues. V was clipped by 6 bases and J by 5 bases; unmatched bases: 13. CDR3: CGAPPDGGEVETLYF. CDR3 DNA (partial): TGTGGTGCCCCCCCGGATGGGGGGGAAGTAGAAACGCTGTAT.

This clone was found a few times. The germline and genes are mouse ones. The sequence runs out 1 residue before the end of the CDR3; the remainder is reconstructed from the germline J gene. The gene calls are TRBV19 and TRBJ2-7; TRBD1 is a possible D gene (6 bases). Between the trimmed V and J ends, which lost 3 bases and 6 bases, there was a span of 10 bases. CDR3 size: 12 residues. The germline CDR1 and CDR2 sequences are FNHDT and SITEND (reference sequence). The CDR3 bases that were read are TGTGCCAGCAGTAGAGGGGGAAGTGAACAGTAC. Translating it yields CASSRGGSEQY. The whole CDR3 protein reads CASSRGGSEQYF.

With respect to this clone: Genes and germline are mouse. Read sequence stops 1 residue before the CDR3 end, and the germline J gene provides the missing end. The rearrangement uses TRBV30 and TRBJ1-6; D unclear. TRBJ1-6 is noted as an ORF with a role that remains uncertain. Trimming left V 6 bases short and J 0 bases short, with 12 bases between. Germline CDR1 and CDR2: SQVVS and ANEGSEA. CDR3 length equals 15 residues. CDR3: CSSEATNSYNSPLYF. The CDR3 bases that were read are TGTAGTTCGGAGGCTACGAATTCCTATAATTCGCCCCTCTAC.

The count of this clone is one. Gene names and germline refer to mouse. The CDR3 is CASSFNTGQLYF. CDR3 DNA, as far as it was read: TGTGCCAGCAGCTTTAACACCGGGCAGCTCTAC. The genes are TRBV3 and TRBJ2-2; no definite D call. The sequenced fragment ends 1 residue before the CDR3 boundary, so the rest is inferred from the germline J gene. Germline CDR1 reads SNHLY; CDR2 reads FYNGKV (reference sequence). Trimming removed 3 bases at V and 2 bases at J, with 1 base between. The CDR3 is 12 amino acids. Together with reference TRBV3 and TRBJ2-2, the CDR3 gives the full variable domain: GPKVLQIPSHQIIDMGQMVTLNCDPVSNHLYFYWYKQILGQQMEFLVNFYNGKVMEKSKLFKDQFSVERPDGSYFTLKIQPTALEDSAVYFCASSFNTGQLYFGEGSKLTVL.

In the case of this clone: Gene names follow the mouse nomenclature. The CDR3 end lies 1 residue beyond the end of the read and is filled in from the germline J gene. This chain uses TRBV13-1 with TRBJ2-1; no definite D call. The V and J ends lost 3 bases and 0 bases respectively, with 13 bases between them. CDR1 is NSHNY, CDR2 SYGAGN, per germline. This CDR3 contains 16 residues. CDR3 DNA, as far as it was read: TGTGCCAGCAGTGTCCGGGTGGGATATAACTATGCTGAGCAGTTC. Residues: CASSVRVGYNYAEQF. In full, the CDR3 reads CASSVRVGYNYAEQFF.

This clone was detected only a few times. The listed genes are named as in mouse. The read gets to within 1 residue of the CDR3 end, and the germline J gene fills in the rest. The chain combines TRBV19 with TRBJ2-1; no definite D call. Looked up from germline, CDR1 is FNHDT and CDR2 is SITEND (reference sequence). This CDR3 comprises 14 residues. Trimming pared 2 bases from V and 0 bases from J, leaving 6 bases between. CDR3: CASSIRVNYAEQFF. The sequenced CDR3 bases are TGTGCCAGCAGTATTCGGGTTAACTATGCTGAGCAGTTC.

As regards this clone: Mouse gene names and germline throughout. The read finishes 1 residue shy of the CDR3 end, and the germline J gene is used to complete it. The gene calls are TRBV29 and TRBJ2-2; TRBD1 is a possible D gene (6 bases). The CDR3 totals 15 residues. V lost 0 bases to trimming and J lost 1 base, with 6 bases between them. CDR1 and CDR2 from the germline V gene are MSHET and SYDVDS. The CDR3 sequence: CASSLSGQNTGQLYF. The CDR3 bases that were read are TGTGCTAGCAGTTTATCGGGACAAAACACCGGGCAGCTCTAC. Looking up the rest from reference TRBV29 and TRBJ2-2 gives the full variable domain: DMKVTQMPRYLIKRMGENVLLECGQDMSHETMYWYRQDPGLGLQLIYISYDVDSNSEGDIPKGYRVSRKKREHFSLILDSAKTNQTSVYFCASSLSGQNTGQLYFGEGSKLTVL.

Worth noting for this clone: The genes are named according to mouse. The read ends 1 residue shy of where the CDR3 ends; the end is completed using the germline J gene. The genes are TRBV26 and TRBJ2-4; D remains unclear. Germline lookup yields CDR1 KGHPV and CDR2 FQNQEV (reference sequence). V lost 3 bases and J 3 bases, leaving 4 bases between the germline ends. The CDR3 is 12 amino acids. The part of the CDR3 DNA that was read is TGTGCCAGCAGTCTCGAGCAAAACACCTTGTAC. It is translated as CASSLEQNTLY. The whole CDR3 sequence reads CASSLEQNTLYF.

Details on this clone: Gene names and germline match the mouse. The read terminates 1 residue before the CDR3 end, so the remaining end is supplied by the germline J gene. The genes are TRBV26 and TRBJ2-5; D may correspond to TRBD1 or TRBD2 (5 bases each). The germline gives CDR1 KGHPV, CDR2 FQNQEV (reference sequence). V shed 2 bases and J shed 0 bases, with 6 bases lying between them. The CDR3 is 14 residues long. The DNA read from the CDR3 is TGTGCCAGCAGTCTGGGGGCCAACCAAGACACCCAGTAC. Its translation is CASSLGANQDTQY. The complete CDR3 reads CASSLGANQDTQYF. The entire variable domain, with the rest obtained from reference TRBV26 and TRBJ2-5, is as follows: NSKVIQTPRYLVKGQGQKAKMRCIPEKGHPVVFWYQQNKNNEFKFLINFQNQEVLQQIDMTEKRFSAECPSNSPCSLEIQSSEAGDSALYLCASSLGANQDTQYFGPGTRLLVL.

A word on this clone: The germline and genes are mouse ones. The covered CDR3 bases are TGTGCCTGGAGTCTAGACTGGGGCGAAACGCTGTAT. This codes for CAWSLDWGETLY. The entire CDR3 is CAWSLDWGETLYF. The V call is TRBV31, the J call TRBJ2-3; 8 positions match TRBD2. Coverage ceases 1 residue before the CDR3 finishes, and the germline J gene fills in the end. Unmatched junction bases numbered 2, after V lost 0 bases and J lost 6 bases. From germline, CDR1 is GKSSPN and CDR2 SITVG. The length of the CDR3 is 13 residues.

About this clone itself: Gene names and germline match the mouse. The DNA ends 1 residue before the CDR3 does, and the rest of the CDR3 is filled in from the germline J gene. The V gene is TRBV26, the J gene TRBJ1-1; D perhaps matches TRBD1 (6 bases). Trimming left V 4 bases short and J 8 bases short, with 11 bases between. The CDR3 is 12 amino acids. Germline V gene data show CDR1 as KGHPV and CDR2 as FQNQEV (reference sequence). Partial CDR3 DNA: TGTGCCAGCAGTCCATGGGACATCGAAGTCTTC. It yields the protein CASSPWDIEVF. The entire CDR3 protein reads CASSPWDIEVFF.